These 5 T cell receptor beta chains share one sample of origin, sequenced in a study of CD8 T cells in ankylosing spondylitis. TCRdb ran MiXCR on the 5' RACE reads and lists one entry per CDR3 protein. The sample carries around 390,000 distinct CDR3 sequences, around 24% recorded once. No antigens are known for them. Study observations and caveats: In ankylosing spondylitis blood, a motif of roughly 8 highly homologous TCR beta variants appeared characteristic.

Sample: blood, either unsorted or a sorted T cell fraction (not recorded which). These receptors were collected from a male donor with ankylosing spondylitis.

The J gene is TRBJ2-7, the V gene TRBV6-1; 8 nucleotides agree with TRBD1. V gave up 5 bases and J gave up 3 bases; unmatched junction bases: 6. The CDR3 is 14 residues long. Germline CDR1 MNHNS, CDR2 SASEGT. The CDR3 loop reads CASSQGQVIYEQYF. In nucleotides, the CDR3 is TGTGCCAGCAGTCAGGGACAGGTGATCTACGAGCAGTACTTC.

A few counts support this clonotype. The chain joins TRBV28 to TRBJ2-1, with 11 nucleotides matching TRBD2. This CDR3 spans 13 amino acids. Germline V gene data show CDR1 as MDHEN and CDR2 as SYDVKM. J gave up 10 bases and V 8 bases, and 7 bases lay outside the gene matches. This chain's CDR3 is CASVAGGPNEQFF. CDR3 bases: TGTGCCAGCGTAGCGGGAGGGCCCAACGAGCAGTTCTTC.

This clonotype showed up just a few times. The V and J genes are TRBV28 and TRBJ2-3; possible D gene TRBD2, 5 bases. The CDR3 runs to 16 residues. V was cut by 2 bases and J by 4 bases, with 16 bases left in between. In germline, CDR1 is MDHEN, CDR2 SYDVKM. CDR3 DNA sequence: TGTGCCAGCAGTTTAGGGGTCCGGGGATCGCCAGATACGCAGTATTTT. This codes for CASSLGVRGSPDTQYF.

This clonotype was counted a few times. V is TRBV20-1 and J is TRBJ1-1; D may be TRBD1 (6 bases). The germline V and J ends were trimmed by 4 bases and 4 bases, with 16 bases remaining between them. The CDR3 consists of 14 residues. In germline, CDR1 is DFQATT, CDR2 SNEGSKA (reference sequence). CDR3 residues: CSAKHAQGVTEAFF. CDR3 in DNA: TGCAGTGCTAAACACGCACAGGGAGTCACTGAAGCTTTCTTT.

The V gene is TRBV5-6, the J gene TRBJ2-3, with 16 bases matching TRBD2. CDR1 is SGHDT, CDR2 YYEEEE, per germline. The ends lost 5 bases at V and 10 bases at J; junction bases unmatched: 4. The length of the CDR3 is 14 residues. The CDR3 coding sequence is TGTGCCAGCAGTTACGGGACTAGCGGGAGGGCGCAGTATTTT. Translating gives CASSYGTSGRAQYF.